One TCR beta chain is described in this entry. Its matching antigen is unknown. This sample was taken from a study of cytomegalovirus exposure and HLA in healthy donors. The CDR3 runs 14 residues. Per germline, CDR1 SGHTA and CDR2 FQGNSA. The junction had 9 bases not matched to a gene; V was cut back by 5 bases and J by 8 bases. With 60 Vbeta and 13 Jbeta primers, the PCR was carried out. This table comes from immunoSEQ multiplex PCR, and its TCRdb copy is limited to in-frame clones, with some not included. The top ten hold roughly 14% of the sample, which has some 100,000 clones, about four fifths seen once. Findings of the study overall: Researchers catalogued 164 TCR beta chains as cytomegalovirus-associated. For presence/absence analyses, sequencing depth was assumed to be roughly uniform across donors. Immune exposure was documented only through CMV serostatus.

Each donor was healthy, and each was a bone marrow donor. Sequenced input: PBMCs. This chain links TRBV7-2 with TRBJ2-1, with 7 bases matching TRBD2. This TCR was sampled from a woman between 65 and 79 years old in good health and CMV-seropositive. This CDR3 reads CASSHFRAGDEQFF. The CDR3 nucleotides read TGTGCCAGCAGCCACTTCAGGGCGGGGGATGAGCAGTTCTTC.